The rows below give T cell receptor beta chains drawn from one sample of a study of T cell repertoires in cytomegalovirus infection. TCRdb re-called the reads through MiXCR, storing one row per CDR3 protein. This sample carries about 740,000 distinct CDR3 sequences, 35% of them seen once, and the ten largest clones take around 2.6%. The sequencing input was PBMCs. All receptors derive from a human donor in good health (CMV status not recorded). Some clones in this sample may be carry-over from other donors' samples. CDR3s include the opening cysteine and the closing phenylalanine or tryptophan. D genes are given only for firm matches. Where a row states a size, it is once, few, many or the class of an expanded clone; other rows omit it.

V	J	D	size	CDR3	DNA
TRBV7-2	TRBJ1-4	.	.	CASSLGKEKLFF	TGTGCCAGCAGCTTAGGCAAGGAAAAACTGTTTTTT
TRBV19	TRBJ2-2	.	few	CASSIGWPPRSTGELFF	TGTGCCAGTAGTATAGGATGGCCTCCTAGATCCACCGGGGAGCTGTTTTTT
TRBV11-1	TRBJ2-1	.	many	CASSLGGPNEQFF	TGTGCCAGCAGCTTAGGCGGGCCGAATGAGCAGTTCTTC
TRBV14	TRBJ1-2	.	once	CASSPGRQADGYTF	TGTGCCAGCAGCCCGGGACGGCAGGCGGATGGCTACACCTTC
TRBV28	TRBJ1-1	.	.	CASSSGALNTEAFF	TGTGCCAGCAGTTCCGGGGCCTTGAACACTGAAGCTTTCTTT
TRBV7-2	TRBJ2-7	TRBD2	.	CASSGWGGAYEQYF	TGTGCCAGCAGTGGTTGGGGGGGAGCGTACGAGCAGTACTTC
TRBV29-1	TRBJ1-4	TRBD1	few	CSVAETGGTVNEKLFF	TGCAGCGTTGCTGAAACAGGGGGCACGGTTAATGAAAAACTGTTTTTT
TRBV6-6	TRBJ1-2	.	.	CASSYVRGSGYTF	TGTGCCAGCAGTTACGTCAGGGGCTCTGGCTACACCTTC
TRBV7-8	TRBJ1-5	.	few	CASSLGVLRGESNQPQHF	TGTGCCAGCAGCTTAGGGGTCTTGCGGGGGGAGAGCAATCAGCCCCAGCATTTT
TRBV7-8	TRBJ1-5	TRBD1	many	CASTVGQYSNQPQHF	TGTGCCAGCACCGTGGGACAGTATAGCAATCAGCCCCAGCATTTT
TRBV7-9	TRBJ2-3	TRBD2	few	CASSSRAGDPTDTQYF	TGTGCCAGCAGCTCCCGGGCGGGGGACCCCACAGATACGCAGTATTTT
TRBV6-6	TRBJ2-7	.	.	CASSYSSSRGAHELYF	TGTGCAAGCAGTTACTCTTCTTCCAGGGGTGCCCACGAGCTGTACTTC
TRBV11-2	TRBJ2-3	TRBD2	.	CASSASGMGSDTQYF	TGTGCCAGCAGCGCTAGCGGAATGGGGTCAGATACGCAGTATTTT
TRBV12-3/TRBV12-4	TRBJ2-7	.	many	CASSLTNHEQYF	TGTGCCAGCAGTCTTACCAACCACGAGCAGTACTTC
TRBV28	TRBJ1-1	.	.	CASSSQGAEAFF	TGTGCCAGCAGTTCGCAGGGCGCTGAAGCTTTCTTT
TRBV12-3/TRBV12-4	TRBJ2-1	.	many	CASSQSSNEQFF	TGTGCCAGCAGTCAATCTAGCAACGAGCAGTTCTTC
TRBV7-2	TRBJ2-7	.	.	CASSPWGANYEQYF	TGTGCCAGCAGCCCTTGGGGGGCCAACTACGAGCAGTACTTC
TRBV7-2	TRBJ1-1	.	few	CASSLAPDNTEAFF	TGTGCCAGCAGCTTAGCTCCGGACAACACTGAAGCTTTCTTT
TRBV7-8	TRBJ1-1	TRBD1	many	CASSSRTGSRLEAFF	TGTGCCAGCAGCTCCCGGACAGGTTCCCGACTAGAAGCTTTCTTT
TRBV12-3/TRBV12-4	TRBJ1-2	.	few	CASTPAGTYGYTF	TGTGCCAGCACCCCGGCGGGAACCTATGGCTACACCTTC
TRBV29-1	TRBJ2-7	TRBD1	few	CSVVEGDRDYEQYF	TGCAGCGTTGTTGAAGGGGACAGGGACTACGAGCAGTACTTC
TRBV28	TRBJ1-6	.	.	CASSYGRDSYNSPLHF	TGTGCCAGCAGCTACGGCAGGGACTCCTATAATTCACCCCTCCACTTT
TRBV7-2	TRBJ1-1	TRBD1	.	CASSATGQRRGTEAFF	TGTGCCAGCAGCGCGACAGGGCAGCGGCGGGGCACGGAAGCTTTCTTT
TRBV11-2	TRBJ2-7	.	many	CASSRGTAYEQYF	TGTGCCAGCAGCCGGGGGACAGCCTACGAGCAGTACTTC
TRBV2	TRBJ2-5	TRBD1	.	CASSMTGGRETQYF	TGTGCCAGCAGCATGACAGGGGGCCGGGAGACCCAGTACTTC
TRBV20-1	TRBJ2-5	.	few	CSAELPGHNFQETQYF	TGCAGTGCCGAATTACCGGGACACAATTTCCAAGAGACCCAGTACTTC
TRBV6-1	TRBJ1-6	.	.	CASSYSGGVSPLHF	TGTGCCAGCAGTTACAGCGGGGGAGTGTCACCCCTCCACTTT
TRBV4-2	TRBJ1-5	.	few	CASSQDNGGSQHF	TGTGCCAGCAGCCAAGATAATGGGGGCTCCCAGCATTTT
TRBV28	TRBJ1-5	.	.	CASAGGVSNQPQHF	TGTGCCAGCGCCGGGGGGGTGAGCAATCAGCCCCAGCATTTT
TRBV28	TRBJ2-7	.	.	CASLLAGRAPYEQYF	TGTGCCAGCCTCCTGGCCGGCAGGGCCCCCTACGAGCAGTACTTC